This T cell receptor (beta chain) is from a study of T-cell reconstitution after alpha-beta-depleted transplantation in children. Study-wide findings and caveats: About two months after transplant, alpha-beta T cells reportedly came from several hundred expanded graft clones.

With respect to this clonotype: As yet, its antigen is unknown.

Trimming removed 11 bases from V and 2 bases from J, with 11 bases in between. This CDR3 comprises 12 residues. CDR1 and CDR2 (germline): SGHAT, FQNNGV. Preparing the TCRbeta library involved the use of unique molecular identifiers. TCRdb used MiXCR to reprocess the PCR reads, holding one entry per CDR3 protein. The sample includes about 980,000 distinct CDR3 sequences, around 30% seen only once; the top ten take roughly 30%. The chain employs TRBV11-2 and TRBJ2-3; D gene unclear. Sequencing was performed on PBMCs, mostly from graft donor cells, taken 360 days after TCRalphabeta/CD19-depleted stem cell transplant. This TCR came from a boy under two years old who had a stem cell transplant for SCID, so the T cells may come from the graft donor. CDR3 nucleotides: TGTGCCTCAGACGAGGACACAGATACGCAGTATTTT. Its translation is CASDEDTDTQYF.